This T cell receptor beta chain is from a study of tumor-infiltrating lymphocytes in primary liver carcinoma (dated by TCRdb to 2016 to 2017). About the study as a whole: Of the five patients (three men and two women, aged 30 to 69 years), four had hepatocellular carcinoma and one had combined HCC and intrahepatic cholangiocarcinoma. Tumors of the five patients were stage T1-T3 N0M0 with maximum diameters of roughly 4 to 10 cm. Each sample produced about 3.5 to 7.5 million productive TCRbeta reads, and read depth showed no significant difference between tissue types. TCRbeta repertoire sequencing, expression microarrays and whole-exome sequencing were combined in the study across five regions of each liver tumor, with adjacent normal tissue and blood also included. A total of approximately 35 specimens from 5 patients, comprising about 25 tumor regions, 5 adjacent noncancerous liver tissues and 5 peripheral blood samples, were covered by TCRbeta repertoire sequencing. Reproducibility between technical replicate repertoires was high, with correlation coefficients above 0.95 and mean shared-clone rates roughly 0.87.

With respect to this clonotype: Its recognized antigen is unknown. A much larger clone differs from this one at a single base, so this may be a read error.

Using a constant-region primer and ProtoScript II reverse transcriptase, TCRbeta-specific cDNA was reverse-transcribed from around 500 ng total RNA. TCRbeta libraries were built with three nested multiplex PCR rounds, a slightly modified ARM-PCR procedure. Multiplex TRBV1-TRBV30 forward primers and a Cbeta reverse primer were used in the first two PCR rounds, each of which was run for 9 to 11 cycles. A final 25-cycle PCR with Deep VentR polymerase added sample barcodes and Illumina adapters. Before sequencing, amplicons between 200 and 500 bp were purified from gel using a QIAquick gel extraction kit. An Illumina HiSeq 2500 was used to sequence the TCRbeta amplicons with 250-bp paired-end reads. In the authors' own workflow: Quality trimming of reads was performed with Trimmomatic v0.33, and paired reads were merged with FLASH v1.2.11 so that full CDR3 sequences could be recovered. MiGEC v1.2.1b assigned V, D and J germline segments to the rearranged TCRbeta sequences. Clonotype statistics, along with Shannon-Wiener diversity indices, were calculated using VDJtools v1.0.0. Except for diversity analysis, only the 250 most abundant clonotypes of each sample were used in subsequent analyses to reduce sampling bias. The public reads were reprocessed in TCRdb via fastp at Q25 and MiXCR, keeping in-frame beta chains. Entries are consolidated by CDR3 protein sequence, retaining the most common genes and DNA. These V and J calls rely on TCRdb rather than the paper's analysis. This sample has some 87,000 distinct CDR3 sequences in its table, and 68% of those were observed once. Jointly, the top ten make up around 25% of the sample.

Study-wide findings and limitations: Pairs of tumor regions showed greater repertoire overlap (mean around 35%) than tumor-adjacent pairs (approximately 17%) or tumor-blood pairs (approximately 14%), which is consistent with antigen-driven expansion. Because only the TCR beta chain was sequenced and unpaired alpha chains were not captured, true repertoire diversity is likely underestimated. Only 4 or 5 patients were included in the study, and the authors note that the findings should be validated in a larger study. Bulk unsorted samples precluded comparing CD4+ and CD8+ T cell repertoires. The top 250 clones accounted for a significantly greater share of the repertoire in tumors than in blood (p = 0.039).

Without any cell sorting, total RNA and DNA were co-extracted from about 20-30 mg of bulk tissue using the AllPrep DNA/RNA mini kit. Roughly five patients with histopathologically diagnosed primary liver carcinoma underwent surgical resection in China between late 2015 and March 2016. At the time of sampling, the patients were treatment-naive and had chronic HBV infection. Fresh tumor and adjacent tissue pieces were bisected, with one half stored in RNAlater at -80 degrees C and the other half sent for histology. The CDR3 sequence holds 15 residues, the cysteine and phenylalanine included. The DNA shown is the 45-base CDR3, in frame from base 1. The germline V gene yields SGHVS for CDR1 and FQNEAQ for CDR2. Trimming takes 1 base from V and 5 bases from J, and the germline ends sit 11 bases apart.

The TCR originated in a man aged 40-49 years with primary liver carcinoma and hepatitis B virus infection. The chain is made from TRBV7-8 and TRBJ2-2; TRBD2 could be the D gene, as 6 bases match. Material for sequencing was tumor-adjacent normal liver tissue. The DNA is TGTGCCAGCAGCTTAGTCCAGGGAGGTACCGGGGAGCTGTTTTTT. The encoded protein is CASSLVQGGTGELFF.